This T cell receptor beta chain was obtained from a study of CD8+ T cells in alopecia areata. Study at large: Percent of scalp involved defined treated patients' severity scores. Overall study findings and caveats: Higher clonality and more expanded CD8+ clones appeared in lesional than normal scalp.

RNA was extracted and reverse transcribed into cDNA as the sequencing template. Sequencing used immunoSEQ multiplex PCR; TCRdb keeps in-frame clones, though not all of them. Of roughly 190,000 clones listed, roughly 60% were seen once; the top ten hold approximately 1%. Germline V gene lookup returns CDR1 LNHDA and CDR2 SQIVND (reference sequence). V was trimmed by 5 bases and J by 7 bases, leaving 12 bases between them. This CDR3 region has 13 residues. In its sample, this clone was seen a few times. Its antigen is undetermined. Sample treatment: oral pan-JAK inhibitor, 5-10 mg twice daily. This sequence was found in a human donor with alopecia areata. The chain uses TRBV19 and TRBJ2-1, with D possibly matching TRBD1 (5 bases). Sequencing used CD4+ T cells sorted from blood, obtained at week 24, from a patient treated with tofacitinib. The CDR3 here is CASSGAAKNEQFF. The CDR3 nucleotides are TGTGCCAGTAGTGGGGCCGCGAAAAATGAGCAGTTCTTC.